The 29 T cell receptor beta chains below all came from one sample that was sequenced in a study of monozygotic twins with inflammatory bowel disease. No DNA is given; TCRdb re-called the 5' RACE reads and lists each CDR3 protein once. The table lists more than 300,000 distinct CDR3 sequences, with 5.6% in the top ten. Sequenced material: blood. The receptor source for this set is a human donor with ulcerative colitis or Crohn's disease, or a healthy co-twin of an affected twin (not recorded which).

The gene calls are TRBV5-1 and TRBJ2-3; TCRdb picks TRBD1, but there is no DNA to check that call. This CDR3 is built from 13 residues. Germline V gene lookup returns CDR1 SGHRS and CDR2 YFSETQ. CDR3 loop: CASSFSGADTQYF.

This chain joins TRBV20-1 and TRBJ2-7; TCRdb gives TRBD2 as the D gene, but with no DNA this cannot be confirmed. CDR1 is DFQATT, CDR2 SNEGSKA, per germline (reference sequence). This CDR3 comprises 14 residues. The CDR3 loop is CSAQKAGGPYEQYF.

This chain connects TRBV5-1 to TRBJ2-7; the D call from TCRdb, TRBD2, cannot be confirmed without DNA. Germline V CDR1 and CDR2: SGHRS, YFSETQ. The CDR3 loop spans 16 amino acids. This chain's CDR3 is CASSAGLGGVPYEQYF.

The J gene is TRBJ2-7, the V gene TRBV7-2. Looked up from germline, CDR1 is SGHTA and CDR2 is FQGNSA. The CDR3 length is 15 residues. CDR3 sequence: CASSFSGLSSYEQYF.

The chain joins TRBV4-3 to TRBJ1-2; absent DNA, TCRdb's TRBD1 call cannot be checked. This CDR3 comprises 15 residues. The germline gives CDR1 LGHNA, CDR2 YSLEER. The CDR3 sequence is CASSQTGTGPYGYTF.

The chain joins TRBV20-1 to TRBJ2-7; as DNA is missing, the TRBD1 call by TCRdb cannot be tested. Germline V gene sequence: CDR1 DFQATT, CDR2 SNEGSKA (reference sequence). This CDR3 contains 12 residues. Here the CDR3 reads CSATNGGYEQYF.

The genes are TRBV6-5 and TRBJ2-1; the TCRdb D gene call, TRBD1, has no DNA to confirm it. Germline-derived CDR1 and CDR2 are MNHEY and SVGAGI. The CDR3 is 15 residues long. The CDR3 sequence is CASSYGDRGDDEQFF.

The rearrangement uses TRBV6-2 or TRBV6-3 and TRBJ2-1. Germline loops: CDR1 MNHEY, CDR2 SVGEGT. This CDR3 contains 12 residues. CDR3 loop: CASSFKDNEQFF.

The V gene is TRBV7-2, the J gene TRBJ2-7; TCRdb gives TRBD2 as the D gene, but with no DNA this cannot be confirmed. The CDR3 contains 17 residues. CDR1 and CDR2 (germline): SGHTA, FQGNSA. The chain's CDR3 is CASSLVSTSGSSYEQYF.

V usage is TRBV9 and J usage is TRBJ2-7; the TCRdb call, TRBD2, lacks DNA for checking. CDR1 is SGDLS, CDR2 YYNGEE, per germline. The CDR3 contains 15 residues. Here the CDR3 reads CASSGGLAGAYEQYF.

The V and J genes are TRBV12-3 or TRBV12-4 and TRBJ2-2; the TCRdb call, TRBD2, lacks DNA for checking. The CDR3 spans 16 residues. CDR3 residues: CASSSRTSGYAGELFF.

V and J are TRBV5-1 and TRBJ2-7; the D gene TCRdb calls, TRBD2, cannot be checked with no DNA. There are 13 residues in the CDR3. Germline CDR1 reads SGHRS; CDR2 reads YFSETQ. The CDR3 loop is CASSRDYSYEQYF.

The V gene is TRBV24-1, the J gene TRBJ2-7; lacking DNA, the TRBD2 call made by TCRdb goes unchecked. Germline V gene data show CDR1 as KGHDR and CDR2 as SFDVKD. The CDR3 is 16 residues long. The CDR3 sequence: CATNGLAGGPSIEQYF.

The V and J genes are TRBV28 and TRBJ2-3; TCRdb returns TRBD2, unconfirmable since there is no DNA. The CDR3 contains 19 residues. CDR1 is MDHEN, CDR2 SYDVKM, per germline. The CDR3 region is CASKRVAGGLQRATDTQYF.

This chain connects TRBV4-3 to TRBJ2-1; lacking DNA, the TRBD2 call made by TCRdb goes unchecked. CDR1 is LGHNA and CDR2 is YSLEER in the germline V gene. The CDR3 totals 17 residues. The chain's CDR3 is CASSQEGLAGSYNEQFF.

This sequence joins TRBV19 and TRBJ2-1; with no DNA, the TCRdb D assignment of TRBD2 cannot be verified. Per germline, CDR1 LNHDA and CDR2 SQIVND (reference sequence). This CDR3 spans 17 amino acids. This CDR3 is CASSPLKTSGMENEQFF.

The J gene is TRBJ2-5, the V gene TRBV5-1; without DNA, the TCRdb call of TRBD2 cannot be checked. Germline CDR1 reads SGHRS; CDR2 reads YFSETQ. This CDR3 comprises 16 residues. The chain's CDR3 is CASIPLFSGRRETQYF.

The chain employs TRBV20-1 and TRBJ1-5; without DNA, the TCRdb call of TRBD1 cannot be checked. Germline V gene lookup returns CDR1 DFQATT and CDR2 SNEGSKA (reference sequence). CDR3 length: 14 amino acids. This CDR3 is CSARMDSSNQPQHF.

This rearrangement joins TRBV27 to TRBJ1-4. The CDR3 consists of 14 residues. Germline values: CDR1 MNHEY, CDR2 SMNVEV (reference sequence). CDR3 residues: CASSGRQVGEKLFF.

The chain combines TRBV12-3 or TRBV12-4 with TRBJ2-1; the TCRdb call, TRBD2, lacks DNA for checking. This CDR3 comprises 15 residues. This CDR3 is CASSTWTSSYNEQFF.

The CDR3 loop is CASSMLGGETQYF. The chain carries TRBV7-9 and TRBJ2-5; TCRdb's D gene call, TRBD1, goes unchecked for lack of DNA. CDR1 is SEHNR, CDR2 FQNEAQ, per germline (reference sequence). The CDR3 sequence is 13 residues long.

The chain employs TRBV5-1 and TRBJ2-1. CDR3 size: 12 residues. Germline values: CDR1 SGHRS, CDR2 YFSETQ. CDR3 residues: CASRNGVGEQFF.

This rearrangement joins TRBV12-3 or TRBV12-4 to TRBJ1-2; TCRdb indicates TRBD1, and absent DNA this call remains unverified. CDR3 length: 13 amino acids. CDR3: CASSHRGLYGYTF.

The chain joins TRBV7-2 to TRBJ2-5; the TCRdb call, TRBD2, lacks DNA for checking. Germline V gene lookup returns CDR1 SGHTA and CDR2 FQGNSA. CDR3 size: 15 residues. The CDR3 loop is CASSPRRGSGETQYF. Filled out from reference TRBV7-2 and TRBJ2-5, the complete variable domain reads GAGVSQSPSNKVTEKGKDVELRCDPISGHTALYWYRQSLGQGLEFLIYFQGNSAPDKSGLPSDRFSAERTGGSVSTLTIQRTQQEDSAVYLCASSPRRGSGETQYFGPGTRLLVL.

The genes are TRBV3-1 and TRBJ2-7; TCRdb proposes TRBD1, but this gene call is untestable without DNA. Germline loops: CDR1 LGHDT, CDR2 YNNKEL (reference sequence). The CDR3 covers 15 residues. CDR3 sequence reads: CASSQDPGTGYEQYF.

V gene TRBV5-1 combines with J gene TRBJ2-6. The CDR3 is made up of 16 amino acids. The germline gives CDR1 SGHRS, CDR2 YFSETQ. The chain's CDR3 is CASSVTAVSGANVLTF.

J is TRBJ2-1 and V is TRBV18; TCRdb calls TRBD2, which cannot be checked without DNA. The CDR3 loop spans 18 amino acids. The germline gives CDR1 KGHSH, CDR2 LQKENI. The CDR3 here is CASSPRSLAGSSYNEQFF.

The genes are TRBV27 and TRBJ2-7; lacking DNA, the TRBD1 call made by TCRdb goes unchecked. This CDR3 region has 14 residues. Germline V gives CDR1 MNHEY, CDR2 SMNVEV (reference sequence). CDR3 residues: CASRTGSGLIEQYF.

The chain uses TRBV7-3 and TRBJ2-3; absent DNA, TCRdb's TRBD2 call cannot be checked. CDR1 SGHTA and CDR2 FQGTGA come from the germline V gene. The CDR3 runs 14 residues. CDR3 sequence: CASRLAGSTDTQYF.